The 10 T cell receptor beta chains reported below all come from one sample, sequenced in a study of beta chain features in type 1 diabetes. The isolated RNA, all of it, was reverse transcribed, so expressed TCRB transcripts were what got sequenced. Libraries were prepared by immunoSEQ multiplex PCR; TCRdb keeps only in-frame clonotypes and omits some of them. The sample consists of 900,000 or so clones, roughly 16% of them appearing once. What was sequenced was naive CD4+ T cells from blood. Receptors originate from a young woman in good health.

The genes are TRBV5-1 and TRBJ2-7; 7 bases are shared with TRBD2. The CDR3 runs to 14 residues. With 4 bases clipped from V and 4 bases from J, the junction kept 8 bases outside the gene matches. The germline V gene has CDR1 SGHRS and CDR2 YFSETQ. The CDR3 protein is CASSTTQRDYEQYF. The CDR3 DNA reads TGCGCCAGCAGCACTACCCAGCGGGATTACGAGCAGTACTTC.

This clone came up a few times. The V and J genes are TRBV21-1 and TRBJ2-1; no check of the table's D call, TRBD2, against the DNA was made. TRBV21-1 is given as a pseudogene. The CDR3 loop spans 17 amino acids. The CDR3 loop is CASSKFRLAELYNEQFF. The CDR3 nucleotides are TGTGCCAGCAGCAAATTCAGGCTAGCGGAATTATACAATGAGCAGTTCTTC.

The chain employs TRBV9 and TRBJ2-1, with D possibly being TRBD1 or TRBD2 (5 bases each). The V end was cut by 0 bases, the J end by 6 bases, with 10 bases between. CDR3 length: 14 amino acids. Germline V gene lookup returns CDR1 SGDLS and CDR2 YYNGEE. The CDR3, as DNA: TGTGCCAGCAGCGTAGACGGGACCCTCAATGAGCAGTTCTTC. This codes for CASSVDGTLNEQFF.

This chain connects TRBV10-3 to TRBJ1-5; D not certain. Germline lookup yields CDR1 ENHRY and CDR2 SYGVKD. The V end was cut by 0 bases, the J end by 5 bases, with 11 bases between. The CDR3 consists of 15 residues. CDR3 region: CAISESKELYQPQHF. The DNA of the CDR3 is TGTGCCATCAGTGAGTCTAAGGAGTTGTATCAGCCCCAGCATTTT.

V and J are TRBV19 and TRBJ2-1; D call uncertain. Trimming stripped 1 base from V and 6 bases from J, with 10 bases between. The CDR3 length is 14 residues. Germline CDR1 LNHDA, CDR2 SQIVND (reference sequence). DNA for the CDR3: TGTGCCAGTAGTATAGCCAGTCTAACCAATGAGCAGTTCTTC. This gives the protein CASSIASLTNEQFF.

CDR3: CAISERPGDSYEQYF. CDR3 in DNA: TGTGCCATCAGTGAGCGACCAGGGGACTCCTACGAGCAGTACTTC. The V and J genes are TRBV10-3 and TRBJ2-7, with D possibly matching TRBD1 (6 bases). Germline CDR1 reads ENHRY; CDR2 reads SYGVKD. This CDR3 region has 15 residues. With 2 bases removed from V and 0 bases from J, the gap between germline ends came to 11 bases.

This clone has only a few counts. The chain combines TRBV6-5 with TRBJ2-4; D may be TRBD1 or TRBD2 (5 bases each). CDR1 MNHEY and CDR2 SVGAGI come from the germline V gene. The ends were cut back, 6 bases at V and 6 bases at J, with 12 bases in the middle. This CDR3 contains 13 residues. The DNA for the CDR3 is TGTGCCAGCAGCGCCCAGGGACGAAACATTCAGTACTTC. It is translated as CASSAQGRNIQYF.

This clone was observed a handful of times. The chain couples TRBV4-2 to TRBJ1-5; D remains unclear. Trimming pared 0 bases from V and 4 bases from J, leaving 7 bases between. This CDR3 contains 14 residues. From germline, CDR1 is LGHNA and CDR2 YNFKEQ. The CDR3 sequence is CASSQDSRNQPQHF. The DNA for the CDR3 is TGTGCCAGCAGCCAAGATAGCAGAAATCAGCCCCAGCATTTT.

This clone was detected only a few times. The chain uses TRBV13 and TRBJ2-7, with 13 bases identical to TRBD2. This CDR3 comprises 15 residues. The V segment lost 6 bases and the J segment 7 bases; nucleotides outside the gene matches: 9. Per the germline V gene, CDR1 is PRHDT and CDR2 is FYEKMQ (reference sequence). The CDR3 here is CASSFRTSGRGEQYF. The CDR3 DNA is TGTGCCAGCAGTTTCAGGACTAGCGGGAGAGGGGAGCAGTACTTC.

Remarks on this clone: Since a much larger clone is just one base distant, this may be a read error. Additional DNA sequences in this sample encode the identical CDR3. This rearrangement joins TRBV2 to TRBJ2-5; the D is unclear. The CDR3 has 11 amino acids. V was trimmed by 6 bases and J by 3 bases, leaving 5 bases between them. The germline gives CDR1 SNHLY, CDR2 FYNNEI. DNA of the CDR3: TGTGCCAGCAGCTTGGAAGAGACCCAGTACTTC. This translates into CASSLEETQYF. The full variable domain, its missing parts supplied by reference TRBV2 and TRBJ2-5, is EPEVTQTPSHQVTQMGQEVILRCVPISNHLYFYWYRQILGQKVEFLVSFYNNEISEKSEIFDDQFSVERPDGSNFTLKIRSTKLEDSAMYFCASSLEETQYFGPGTRLLVL.